The T cell receptor (beta chain) under discussion was sequenced for a study of blood T cell repertoires in COVID-19. About the study: Researchers got acute and convalescent COVID-19 samples from the United States, Italy and Spain. From T cells, B-cell-depleted T cells, or PBMCs came the material, which was cDNA or gDNA.

This clone was found many times. In the study's own analysis: Reference gene primers were amplified, and this amplification served to estimate nucleated cell counts. Repertoires were generated with immunoSEQ multiplex PCR, while TCRdb's copy carries only in-frame clones and drops some. V and J calls and clone size are those listed in that table; D and trimming were worked out from the DNA. In the table there are 130,000 or so clones, around 90% of which are singletons. The sample comprised peripheral blood. The TCR comes from a woman aged 60 to 75 with acute or convalescent COVID-19.

CDR3 sequence reads: CASRTAPSGEQYF. In nucleotides, the CDR3 is TGTGCCAGCAGGACTGCACCCTCGGGCGAGCAGTACTTC. The chain links TRBV12-3 or TRBV12-4 to TRBJ2-7; D unclear. The length of the CDR3 is 13 residues. V gave up 6 bases and J gave up 6 bases, with 15 bases separating them.